The source of this T cell receptor (beta chain) is a study of blood T cells in healthy people across ages (dated by TCRdb to about 2015). Regarding the complete study: Template switching captured roughly one uniquely barcoded TCR beta cDNA molecule per two T cells in model experiments. Using deep sequencing normalized with unique cDNA molecular identifiers, the study measured how TCR beta repertoire diversity changes with age. To avoid experimental bias, donors of different ages were spread randomly across the sequencing lanes. For two donors (one aged 18 to 30 and one aged 80 or older), the study analyzed two additional independent replicas of 1 million unique cDNA reads from the same blood draw. Donors were grouped into four age groups: young (average approximately 15 years), middle-aged (39), aged (around 66) and long-lived (less than 85).

Reading from cysteine to phenylalanine, the CDR3 counts 12 amino acids. The retained sequence is limited to the CDR3, 36 bases, with the frame set at the first base. Trimming removed 8 bases from V and 1 base from J, leaving 8 bases between the germline ends. CDR1 and CDR2 are read off the germline V gene as ENHRY and SYGVKD. The donors were roughly 40 Caucasian individuals from Russia, aged roughly 6 to 100 years, who were systemically healthy. Approximately 9.7 milliliters of peripheral blood were drawn from each donor into EDTA-treated Vacutainer tubes. Ficoll-Paque density-gradient centrifugation was used to isolate PBMCs, with at least 6 million per sample. Trizol reagent was used to extract total RNA from PBMCs, with at least 5 micrograms per sample. Naive CD45RAhigh/CD27high T cell percentages were measured by flow cytometry on a PBMC aliquot from every donor. In regard to this clonotype: There is no known antigen for this receptor. Base qualities are not provided; no much larger clone lies one nucleotide away.

The library was generated by 5' RACE. Sequencing relied on an Illumina HiSeq 2500. A second PCR of roughly 7 to 11 cycles was performed with a sample-barcoded 5' primer and a J-beta primer mix. A unique molecular identifier was introduced onto each TCR beta cDNA molecule by a template-switch 5' adaptor carrying 12 random nucleotides. At least 2.5 million CDR3-containing paired-end reads were obtained from each sample. All of the RNA was converted into first-strand cDNA using the Mint cDNA synthesis kit, with a TRBC-specific oligonucleotide serving as the primer. All cDNA was treated with uracil-DNA glycosylase and then went through a first 18-cycle PCR with the universal primers M1SS and BC2_uni_R. In the source study's methods: For normalization, 1 million high-quality reads were randomly selected from each sample, with every read carrying a distinct molecular identifier. Instead of being binned into consensus sequences, reads with shared molecular identifiers were discarded. CDR3 identification, clonotype clustering and error correction used MiTCR with a Q25 quality threshold and the strictest error-elimination algorithm. A nonparametric unseen species model using Euler transformation provided a lower-bound estimate of total TCR beta diversity. TCRdb reprocessing: public reads trimmed at Q25 with fastp, clones called with MiXCR, in-frame beta chains kept. Every CDR3 protein is listed once, alongside the most common genes and DNA of its rows. Here the V and J calls rest on TCRdb's processing, not on the authors' analysis. For this sample there are approximately 820,000 distinct CDR3 sequences; under 55% appear just once. The biggest ten clones account for approximately 19% of the sample.

Summary of the overall study and its limitations: Compared with the aged group, the long-lived group had more naive CD4+ T cells, fewer expanded clones and increased TCR diversity, suggesting age selection. A strong correlation was found between observed TCR beta diversity and the percentage of naive T cells measured by flow cytometry. Since profiling was done on bulk unsorted PBMCs, naive and antigen-experienced compartments could not be conclusively compared. Total diversity estimates from one million sequenced T cells were considered lower bounds and underestimates. Observed TCR beta diversity per million T cells fell roughly linearly with age, and a significant reduction was already apparent by age roughly 40. Because the CMV infection status of the donors was unknown, age-related changes in expanded clonotypes may potentially have been confounded.

The source is a man in his sixties in good health. Sequencing was done on a sample of blood. The V and J genes are TRBV10-3 and TRBJ1-1, with the D gene uncertain. In nucleotide form, the sequence is TGTGCCATCCGTGGGCAGAACACTGAAGCTTTCTTT. It translates as CAIRGQNTEAFF.